The present TCR beta chain was sequenced within a study of blood T cells in healthy people across ages. V was cut by 5 bases and J by 7 bases, with 8 bases left in between. The CDR3 consists of 11 residues. CDR1 is SEHNR and CDR2 is FQNEAQ in the germline V gene (reference sequence). It was with a sample-barcoded 5' primer and a J-beta primer mix that a second PCR of roughly 7 to 12 cycles was run. Via MiXCR, TCRdb re-called the 5' RACE reads, giving one row per CDR3 protein. The sample has over 950,000 distinct CDR3 sequences, roughly two fifths seen once. The material sequenced was blood. The receptor comes from a man aged 18 to 29 in good health. The chain recombines TRBV7-9 with TRBJ1-1; D gene uncertain. CDR3 coding DNA: TGTGCCAGCAGCGCGGAGAGTGAAGCTTTCTTT. Translation: CASSAESEAFF.